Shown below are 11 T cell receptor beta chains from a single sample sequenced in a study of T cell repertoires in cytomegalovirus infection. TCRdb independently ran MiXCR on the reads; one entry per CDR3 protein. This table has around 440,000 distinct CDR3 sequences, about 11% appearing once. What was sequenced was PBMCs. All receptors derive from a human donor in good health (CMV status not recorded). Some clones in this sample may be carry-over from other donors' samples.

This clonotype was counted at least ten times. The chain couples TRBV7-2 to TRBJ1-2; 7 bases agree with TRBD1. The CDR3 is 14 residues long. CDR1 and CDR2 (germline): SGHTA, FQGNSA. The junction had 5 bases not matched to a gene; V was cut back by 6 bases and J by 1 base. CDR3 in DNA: TGTGCCAGCAGATCGGGACAGAGTAACTATGGCTACACCTTC. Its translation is CASRSGQSNYGYTF.

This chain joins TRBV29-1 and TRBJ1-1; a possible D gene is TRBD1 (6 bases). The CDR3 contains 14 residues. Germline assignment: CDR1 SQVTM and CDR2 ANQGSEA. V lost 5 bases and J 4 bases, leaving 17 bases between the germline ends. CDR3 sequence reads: CSVRRTGPGTEAFF. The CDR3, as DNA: TGCAGCGTTCGAAGAACAGGGCCGGGCACTGAAGCTTTCTTT.

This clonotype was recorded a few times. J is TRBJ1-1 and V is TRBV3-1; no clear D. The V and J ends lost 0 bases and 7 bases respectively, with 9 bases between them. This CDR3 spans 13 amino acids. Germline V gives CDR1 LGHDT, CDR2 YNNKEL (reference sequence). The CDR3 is CASSQEWRDEAFF. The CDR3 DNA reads TGTGCCAGCAGCCAAGAATGGAGGGATGAAGCTTTCTTT.

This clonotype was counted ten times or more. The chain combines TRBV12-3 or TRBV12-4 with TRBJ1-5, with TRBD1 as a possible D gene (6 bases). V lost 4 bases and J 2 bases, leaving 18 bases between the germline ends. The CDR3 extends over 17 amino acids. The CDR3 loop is CASSSGPQGSGNQPQHF. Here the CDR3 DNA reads TGTGCCAGCAGTTCGGGGCCCCAGGGGTCCGGCAATCAGCCCCAGCATTTT.

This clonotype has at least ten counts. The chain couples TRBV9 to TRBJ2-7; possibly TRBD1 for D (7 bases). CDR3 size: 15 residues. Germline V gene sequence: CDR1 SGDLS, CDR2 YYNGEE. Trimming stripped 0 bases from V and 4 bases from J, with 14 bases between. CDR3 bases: TGTGCCAGCAGCGTAGGCGGGACAGCCCAATACGAGCAGTACTTC. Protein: CASSVGGTAQYEQYF.

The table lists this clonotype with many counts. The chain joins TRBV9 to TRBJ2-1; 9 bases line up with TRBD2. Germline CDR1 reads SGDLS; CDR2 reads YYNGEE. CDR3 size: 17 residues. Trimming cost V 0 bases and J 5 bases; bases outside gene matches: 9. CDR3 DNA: TGTGCCAGCAGCGTAGCCACCCTAGCGGGATACGACAATGAGCAGTTCTTC. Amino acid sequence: CASSVATLAGYDNEQFF.

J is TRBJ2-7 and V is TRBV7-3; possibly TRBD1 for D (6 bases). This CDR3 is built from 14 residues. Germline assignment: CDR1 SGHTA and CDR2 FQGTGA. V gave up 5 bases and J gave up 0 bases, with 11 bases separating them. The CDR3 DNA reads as TGTGCCAGCAGCGAGGGGGTTAGCTCCTACGAGCAGTACTTC. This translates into CASSEGVSSYEQYF. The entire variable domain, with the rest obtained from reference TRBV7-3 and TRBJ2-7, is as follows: GAGVSQTPSNKVTEKGKYVELRCDPISGHTALYWYRQSLGQGPEFLIYFQGTGAADDSGLPNDRFFAVRPEGSVSTLKIQRTERGDSAVYLCASSEGVSSYEQYFGPGTRLTVT.

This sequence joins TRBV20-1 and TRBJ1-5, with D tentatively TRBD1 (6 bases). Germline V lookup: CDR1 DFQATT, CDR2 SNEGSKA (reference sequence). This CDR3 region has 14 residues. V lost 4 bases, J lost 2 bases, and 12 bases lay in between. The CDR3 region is CSATGQTGNQPQHF. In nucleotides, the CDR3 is TGCAGTGCTACCGGACAGACGGGCAATCAGCCCCAGCATTTT.

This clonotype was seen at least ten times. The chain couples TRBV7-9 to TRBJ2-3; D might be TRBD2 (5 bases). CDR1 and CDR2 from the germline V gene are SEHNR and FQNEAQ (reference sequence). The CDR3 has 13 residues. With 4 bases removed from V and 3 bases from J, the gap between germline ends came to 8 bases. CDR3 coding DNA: TGTGCCAGCAGCTCGACTACTACAGATACGCAGTATTTT. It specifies CASSSTTTDTQYF.

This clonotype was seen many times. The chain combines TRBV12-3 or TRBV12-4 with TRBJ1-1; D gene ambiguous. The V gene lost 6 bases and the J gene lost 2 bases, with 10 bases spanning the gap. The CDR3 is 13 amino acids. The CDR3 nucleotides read TGTGCCAGCAGCATAAATCAAAACACTGAAGCTTTCTTT. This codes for CASSINQNTEAFF.

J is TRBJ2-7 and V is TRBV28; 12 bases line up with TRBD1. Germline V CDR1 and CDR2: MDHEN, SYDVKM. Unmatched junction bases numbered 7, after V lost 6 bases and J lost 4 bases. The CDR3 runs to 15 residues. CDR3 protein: CASRPGTGGVYEQYF. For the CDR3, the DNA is TGTGCCAGCAGACCCGGGACAGGGGGCGTTTACGAGCAGTACTTC.